This TCR beta chain was recovered during a study of blood T cells in healthy people across ages. Combining a sample-barcoded 5' primer with a J-beta primer mix, a second PCR ran for about 6 to 12 cycles. TCRdb re-derived calls from the 5' RACE reads in MiXCR, one entry per CDR3 protein. The sample consists of 790,000 or so distinct CDR3 sequences, about 56% of them appearing once. The source is a man aged 35 to 55 in good health. The sequencing sample was made of blood.

CDR3 DNA sequence: TGCAGTGCTAGAGGTGTTGCAGGGACCGGGGCAGAGACCCAGTACTTC. It is translated as CSARGVAGTGAETQYF. The chain joins TRBV20-1 to TRBJ2-5; D may be TRBD1 or TRBD2 (5 bases each). V gave up 1 base and J gave up 4 bases, with 19 bases separating them. Looked up from germline, CDR1 is DFQATT and CDR2 is SNEGSKA (reference sequence). The CDR3 spans 16 residues.